This entry lists 23 T cell receptor beta chains sequenced from one sample in a study of blood T cell repertoires in COVID-19. TCRdb keeps only in-frame clones here, not all; method: immunoSEQ multiplex PCR. The profile shows some 200,000 clones, around 84% of them singletons. Specimen: peripheral blood. The receptors were gathered from a woman aged 55-69 years who had recovered from COVID-19.

The rearrangement joins TRBV2 to TRBJ1-2; 8 bases are a match to TRBD1. CDR3 length equals 16 residues. Germline CDR1 and CDR2: SNHLY and FYNNEI. Trimming at V came to 0 bases and at J to 2 bases, leaving 5 bases not matched to a gene. The CDR3 loop is CASSEATGANNYGYTF. DNA of the CDR3: TGTGCCAGCAGTGAAGCGACAGGGGCTAACAACTATGGCTACACCTTC.

J is TRBJ1-2 and V is TRBV12-3 or TRBV12-4; a weak D match, TRBD1 (6 bases). This CDR3 has 13 amino acids. Trimming shortened V by 6 bases and J by 3 bases, and 11 bases separated the two germline ends. CDR3 loop: CASSPQGYYGYTF. CDR3 DNA sequence: TGTGCCAGCAGCCCACAGGGATACTATGGCTACACCTTC.

This clone was observed a handful of times. The chain carries TRBV3-1 (or the pseudogene TRBV3-2) and TRBJ1-3, with D unresolved. Per the germline V gene, CDR1 is LGHDT and CDR2 is YNNKEL (reference sequence). The CDR3 spans 14 residues. Trimming removed 1 base at V and 2 bases at J, with 6 bases between. The CDR3 here is CASSQAGTGNTIYF. CDR3 nucleotides: TGTGCCAGCAGCCAAGCCGGGACTGGAAACACCATATATTTT.

This chain connects TRBV11-2 to TRBJ1-3, with 7 bases that match TRBD1. Trimming removed 0 bases from V and 0 bases from J; junction bases left unmatched: 8. The CDR3 runs to 18 residues. Germline V gene lookup returns CDR1 SGHAT and CDR2 FQNNGV. The CDR3 nucleotides are TGTGCCAGCAGCTTAGACAGTATCGGACAGGACTCTGGAAACACCATATATTTT. Translating gives CASSLDSIGQDSGNTIYF.

This clone came up once. V and J are TRBV3-1 (or the pseudogene TRBV3-2) and TRBJ1-3; TRBD1 is a possible D gene (6 bases). The CDR3 covers 16 residues. The ends were cut back, 4 bases at V and 0 bases at J, with 13 bases in the middle. From germline, CDR1 is LGHDT and CDR2 YNNKEL (reference sequence). The CDR3 spells CASSPPGQLSGNTIYF. For the CDR3, the DNA is TGTGCCAGCAGCCCTCCCGGACAGCTCTCTGGAAACACCATATATTTT.

The chain links TRBV19 to TRBJ2-7, with 9 bases that match TRBD1. The germline V gene encodes CDR1 LNHDA and CDR2 SQIVND (reference sequence). CDR3 size: 14 residues. V lost 5 bases and J lost 1; bases outside the gene matches: 3. The CDR3 here is CASSLGTGSYEQYF. The DNA of the CDR3 is TGTGCCAGTAGTCTCGGGACAGGGTCCTACGAGCAGTACTTC.

The rearrangement links TRBV5-1 to TRBJ2-3, with D possibly being TRBD2 (6 bases). Germline CDR1 is SGHRS and CDR2 is YFSETQ. This CDR3 has 14 amino acids. V was trimmed by 4 bases and J by 7 bases, leaving 16 bases between them. CDR3 nucleotides: TGCGCCAGCAGCCTTTCCGGGACTCCCAATACGCAGTATTTT. It is translated as CASSLSGTPNTQYF. Complete variable domain (other parts from reference TRBV5-1 and TRBJ2-3): KAGVTQTPRYLIKTRGQQVTLSCSPISGHRSVSWYQQTPGQGLQFLFEYFSETQRNKGNFPGRFSGRQFSNSRSEMNVSTLELGDSALYLCASSLSGTPNTQYFGPGTRLTVL.

The chain recombines TRBV6-2 or TRBV6-3 with TRBJ2-1, with TRBD1 identical over 11 bases. V shed 0 bases, J shed 3 bases, and the junction held 4 bases outside the gene matches. Germline-derived CDR1 and CDR2 are MNHEY and SVGEGT. The CDR3 is 17 amino acids. The CDR3 is CASSYSRTGGIYNEQFF. The CDR3 bases are TGTGCCAGCAGTTACTCGAGGACAGGGGGCATCTACAATGAGCAGTTCTTC.

The rearrangement joins TRBV5-4 to TRBJ1-5; no clear D. Deletions cut 0 bases from V and 5 bases from J, with 6 bases between. Germline loops: CDR1 SGHNT, CDR2 YYREEE (reference sequence). This CDR3 region has 13 residues. CDR3 region: CASSLGFDQPQHF. The CDR3 bases are TGTGCCAGCAGCTTGGGTTTCGATCAGCCCCAGCATTTT.

The gene calls are TRBV5-6 and TRBJ2-6, with 7 bases fitting TRBD1. Germline assignment: CDR1 SGHDT and CDR2 YYEEEE. This CDR3 is built from 14 residues. J lost 6 bases, V lost 4 bases, and 4 bases had no gene match. The CDR3 is CASSPRGTANVLTF. CDR3 coding DNA: TGTGCCAGCAGCCCCAGGGGGACGGCCAACGTCCTGACTTTC. Full variable domain (remainder filled in from reference TRBV5-6 and TRBJ2-6): DAGVTQSPTHLIKTRGQQVTLRCSPKSGHDTVSWYQQALGQGPQFIFQYYEEEERQRGNFPDRFSGHQFPNYSSELNVNALLLGDSALYLCASSPRGTANVLTFGAGSRLTVL.

V gene TRBV15 combines with J gene TRBJ2-2; 9 nucleotides line up with TRBD1. Unmatched junction bases numbered 2, after V lost 0 bases and J lost 6 bases. There are 15 residues in the CDR3. Germline loops: CDR1 LNHNV, CDR2 YYDKDF (reference sequence). CDR3 sequence reads: CATSREGQGSGELFF. The CDR3 bases are TGTGCCACCAGCAGAGAGGGACAGGGATCCGGGGAGCTGTTTTTT.

This chain joins TRBV10-1 and TRBJ2-2, with TRBD1 matching 12 bases. The CDR3 is 18 amino acids. Trimming removed 3 bases from V and 1 base from J; junction bases left unmatched: 6. Per the germline V gene, CDR1 is WNHNN and CDR2 is SYGVQD (reference sequence). The CDR3 loop reads CASSEGTGGLLNTGELFF. CDR3 coding DNA: TGCGCCAGCAGTGAAGGGACAGGGGGCCTGTTGAACACCGGGGAGCTGTTTTTT.

This chain joins TRBV7-9 and TRBJ2-2; perhaps TRBD2 as D (6 bases). The CDR3 runs 15 residues. Deletions cut 6 bases from V and 1 base from J, with 12 bases between. CDR1 and CDR2 from the germline V gene are SEHNR and FQNEAQ (reference sequence). CDR3 sequence (DNA): TGTGCCAGCAGTTCGGGGGTTATGAACACCGGGGAGCTGTTTTTT. Its translation: CASSSGVMNTGELFF.

In its sample, this clone was seen once. The chain links TRBV28 to TRBJ1-1, with D hard to call. Germline CDR1 MDHEN, CDR2 SYDVKM. The CDR3 loop spans 16 amino acids. V was shortened by 7 bases and J by 0 bases, with 18 bases between the two germline ends. This chain's CDR3 is CASTPRAPFMNTEAFF. In nucleotides, the CDR3 is TGTGCCAGCACCCCGAGGGCACCTTTCATGAACACTGAAGCTTTCTTT.

This clone was detected only once. The chain combines TRBV30 with TRBJ1-6; no clear D. Trimming removed 0 bases from V and 6 bases from J, with 6 bases in between. The length of the CDR3 is 13 residues. The germline CDR1 and CDR2 sequences are GTSNPN and SVGIG (reference sequence). CDR3 protein: CAWSVTANSPLHF. CDR3 nucleotide sequence: TGTGCCTGGAGTGTAACAGCTAATTCACCCCTCCACTTT.

The chain has TRBV9 and TRBJ1-6; D is unclear. Trimming took 2 bases from V and 6 from J, leaving 6 bases between them. CDR3 length equals 13 residues. From germline, CDR1 is SGDLS and CDR2 YYNGEE. The CDR3 DNA is TGTGCCAGCAGCGTTCTTCTTAATTCACCCCTCCACTTT. Encoded protein: CASSVLLNSPLHF.

The chain carries TRBV4-1 and TRBJ2-7, with D perhaps matching TRBD2 (5 bases). The V end was cut by 0 bases, the J end by 6 bases, with 12 bases between. The germline CDR1 and CDR2 sequences are MGHRA and YSYEKL. The CDR3 loop spans 14 amino acids. Here the CDR3 reads CASSQDVKRVEQYF. DNA of the CDR3: TGCGCCAGCAGCCAAGATGTTAAGAGGGTCGAGCAGTACTTC.

This sequence joins TRBV6-2 or TRBV6-3 and TRBJ2-5; 7 bases line up with TRBD1. The ends lost 0 bases at V and 1 base at J; junction bases unmatched: 2. The CDR3 covers 15 residues. CDR1 is MNHEY and CDR2 is SVGEGT in the germline V gene. This CDR3 reads CASSYSTGRQETQYF. As DNA, the CDR3 is TGTGCCAGCAGTTACTCGACAGGGCGCCAAGAGACCCAGTACTTC.

This chain links TRBV13 with TRBJ2-1; no definite D call. Germline CDR1 reads PRHDT; CDR2 reads FYEKMQ (reference sequence). CDR3 length: 14 residues. V was pared by 5 bases and J by 5 bases, with 13 bases between. Here the CDR3 DNA reads TGTGCCAGCAGCCTTGCTGACGGAGACAATGAGCAGTTCTTC. Translated, it gives CASSLADGDNEQFF.

This chain links TRBV7-2 with TRBJ1-2, with TRBD1 as a possible D gene (5 bases). The germline gives CDR1 SGHTA, CDR2 FQGNSA. The CDR3 totals 15 residues. V dropped 3 bases and J dropped 5 bases, with 16 bases sitting between them. CDR3: CASSFRPTASYGYTF. As DNA, the CDR3 is TGTGCCAGCAGCTTTCGCCCGACAGCTTCTTATGGCTACACCTTC.

The V and J genes are TRBV11-2 and TRBJ2-1; TRBD1 agrees at 8 bases. The CDR3 sequence is 16 residues long. Germline V CDR1 and CDR2: SGHAT, FQNNGV. The junction had 15 bases not matched to a gene; V was cut back by 5 bases and J by 9 bases. The CDR3 here is CASSLTAGQAVAEQFF. CDR3 bases: TGTGCCAGCAGCCTTACTGCGGGACAGGCGGTTGCTGAGCAGTTCTTC.

CDR3 DNA: TGTGCCAGCAGCGGAGCCTTTCATTCCGATACGCAGTATTTT. It translates to CASSGAFHSDTQYF. The chain uses TRBV9 and TRBJ2-3; D gene unclear. The germline V gene has CDR1 SGDLS and CDR2 YYNGEE. V dropped 3 bases and J dropped 6 bases, with 14 bases sitting between them. The CDR3 runs 14 residues.

The chain couples TRBV3-1 (or the pseudogene TRBV3-2) to TRBJ1-2; D not resolved. The length of the CDR3 is 15 residues. The V gene's germline CDR1 is LGHDT and CDR2 YNNKEL (reference sequence). Trimming removed 3 bases from V and 8 bases from J, with 19 bases in between. The CDR3 loop reads CASSHVKGGSGGYTF. In DNA form, the CDR3 reads TGTGCCAGCAGCCACGTCAAGGGAGGATCCGGAGGCTACACCTTC.